One sample yielded the 8 T cell receptor beta chains listed below, sequenced in a study of cytomegalovirus exposure and HLA in healthy donors. Use of 60 Vbeta and 13 Jbeta primers characterized the PCR. Generated by immunoSEQ multiplex PCR, the TCRdb table keeps only in-frame clones and is missing some. Of about 170,000 clones listed, around two thirds are singletons. The sequenced sample consisted of PBMCs. These receptors were taken from a man between 40 and 49 years old in good health and CMV-seronegative.

This clone occurred once. The identical CDR3 is also encoded by other nucleotide sequences in the sample. This chain uses TRBV9 with TRBJ1-1, with D unresolved. Germline V CDR1 and CDR2: SGDLS, YYNGEE. This CDR3 contains 13 residues. Trimming cost V 2 bases and J 5 bases, with 10 bases left between them. DNA for the CDR3: TGTGCCAGCAGCGTTGGATCGGGGACTGAAGCTTTCTTT. As protein: CASSVGSGTEAFF. Using reference TRBV9 and TRBJ1-1 for the parts outside the CDR3, the full variable domain is DSGVTQTPKHLITATGQRVTLRCSPRSGDLSVYWYQQSLDQGLQFLIQYYNGEERAKGNILERFSAQQFPDLHSELNLSSLELGDSALYFCASSVGSGTEAFFGQGTRLTVV.

This chain links TRBV10-3 with TRBJ2-4, with TRBD2 as a possible D gene (5 bases). The germline V gene has CDR1 ENHRY and CDR2 SYGVKD. Trimming pared 0 bases from V and 0 bases from J, leaving 15 bases between. The CDR3 loop spans 18 amino acids. The CDR3 DNA follows: TGTGCCATCAGTGAGTCGTATCAGGCCGGACTAGCCAAAAACATTCAGTACTTC. Translation gives CAISESYQAGLAKNIQYF.

V and J are TRBV27 and TRBJ2-7; D might be TRBD1 (5 bases). The CDR3 length is 14 residues. The V gene's germline CDR1 is MNHEY and CDR2 SMNVEV (reference sequence). Trimming left V 6 bases short and J 3 bases short, with 15 bases between. CDR3 protein: CASRGDRSDYEQYF. The CDR3 DNA sequence: TGTGCCAGCAGGGGCGACAGATCGGACTACGAGCAGTACTTC.

The J gene is TRBJ1-1, the V gene TRBV19; 8 nucleotides agree with TRBD1. Unmatched junction bases numbered 3, after V lost 5 bases and J lost 1 base. CDR1 LNHDA and CDR2 SQIVND come from the germline V gene (reference sequence). CDR3 length: 14 residues. CDR3 DNA sequence: TGTGCCAGTAGTCACGGACAGGGGAACACTGAAGCTTTCTTT. It yields the protein CASSHGQGNTEAFF.

This rearrangement joins TRBV29-1 to TRBJ2-3; 9 bases fit TRBD2. J was trimmed by 4 bases and V by 4 bases; bases with no gene match: 9. Germline values: CDR1 SQVTM, CDR2 ANQGSEA. The CDR3 extends over 15 amino acids. Here the CDR3 DNA reads TGCAGCGTTGGGTATAGCGGGAGTCGCGCAGATACGCAGTATTTT. This gives the protein CSVGYSGSRADTQYF.

This chain links TRBV29-1 with TRBJ2-2; 9 bases align to TRBD1. The V and J ends lost 8 bases and 4 bases, in that order; junction bases with no gene match: 8. This CDR3 is 14 amino acids long. Germline assignment: CDR1 SQVTM and CDR2 ANQGSEA. CDR3 residues: CSFRDRGFTGELFF. In DNA, the CDR3 is TGCAGCTTCCGAGACAGGGGGTTCACCGGGGAGCTGTTTTTT.

This chain connects TRBV5-6 to TRBJ2-2, with 11 nucleotides matching TRBD2. Trimming cost V 4 bases and J 7 bases; bases outside gene matches: 6. The CDR3 length is 15 residues. Germline values: CDR1 SGHDT, CDR2 YYEEEE. The CDR3 loop reads CASSTGLAGNGELFF. CDR3 bases: TGTGCCAGCAGCACCGGACTAGCGGGCAACGGGGAGCTGTTTTTT.

The rearrangement links TRBV6-5 to TRBJ1-6, with 7 bases that match TRBD1. The CDR3 extends over 16 amino acids. J was trimmed by 5 bases and V by 2 bases; bases with no gene match: 6. The germline V gene has CDR1 MNHEY and CDR2 SVGAGI. CDR3 residues: CASSYGARGDNSPLHF. In nucleotides, the CDR3 is TGTGCCAGCAGTTACGGGGCCAGGGGGGATAATTCACCCCTCCACTTT.